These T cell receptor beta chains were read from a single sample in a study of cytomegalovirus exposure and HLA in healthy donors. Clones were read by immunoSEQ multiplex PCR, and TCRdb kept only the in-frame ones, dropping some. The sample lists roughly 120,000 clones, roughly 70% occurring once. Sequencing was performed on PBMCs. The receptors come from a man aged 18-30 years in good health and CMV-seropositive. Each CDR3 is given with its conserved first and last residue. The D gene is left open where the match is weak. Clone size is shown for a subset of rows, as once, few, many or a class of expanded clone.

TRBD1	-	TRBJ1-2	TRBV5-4	CASSLAGTGFGYTF	TGTGCCAGCAGCTTGGCCGGGACAGGCTTCGGCTACACCTTC
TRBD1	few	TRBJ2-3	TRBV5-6	CASSWKPGTGTDTQYF	TGTGCCAGCAGCTGGAAGCCCGGGACAGGCACAGATACGCAGTATTTT
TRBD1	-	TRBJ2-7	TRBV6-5	CASSYSGQGPYEQYF	TGTGCCAGCAGTTACTCGGGACAGGGGCCCTACGAGCAGTACTTC
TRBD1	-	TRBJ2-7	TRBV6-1	CASSEELTGGEEQYF	TGTGCCAGCAGTGAAGAGCTGACAGGGGGCGAAGAGCAGTACTTC
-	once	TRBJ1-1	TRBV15	CATSRQAATEAFF	TGTGCCACCAGCCGTCAGGCTGCGACTGAAGCTTTCTTT
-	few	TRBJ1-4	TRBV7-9	CASSLGGAGEKLFF	TGTGCCAGCAGCTTAGGGGGCGCTGGGGAAAAACTGTTTTTT
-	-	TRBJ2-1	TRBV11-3	CASSLGTASYNEQFF	TGTGCCAGCAGCTTAGGGACAGCCTCCTACAATGAGCAGTTCTTC
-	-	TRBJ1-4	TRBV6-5	CASRRGGEEKLFF	TGTGCCAGCAGACGCGGGGGAGAAGAAAAACTGTTTTTT
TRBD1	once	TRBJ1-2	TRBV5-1	CASSLNRGQYGYTF	TGCGCCAGCAGCTTGAATCGGGGACAGTATGGCTACACCTTC
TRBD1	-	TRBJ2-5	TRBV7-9	CASSPDDREETQYF	TGTGCCAGCAGCCCCGATGACAGGGAAGAGACCCAGTACTTC
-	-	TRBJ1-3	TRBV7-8	CASSLEFYSSGNTIYF	TGTGCCAGCAGCTTAGAGTTCTATAGCTCTGGAAACACCATATATTTT